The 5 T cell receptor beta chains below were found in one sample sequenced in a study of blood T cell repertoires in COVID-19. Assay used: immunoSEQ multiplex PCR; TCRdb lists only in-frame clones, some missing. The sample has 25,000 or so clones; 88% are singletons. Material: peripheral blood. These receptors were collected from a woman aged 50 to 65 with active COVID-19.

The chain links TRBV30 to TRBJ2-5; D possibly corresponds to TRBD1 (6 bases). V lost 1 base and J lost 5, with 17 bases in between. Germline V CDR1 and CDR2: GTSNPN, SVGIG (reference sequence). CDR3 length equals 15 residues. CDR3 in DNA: TGTGCCTGGAGTGGGTCTAGGGCAGGGGTGGAGACCCAGTACTTC. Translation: CAWSGSRAGVETQYF.

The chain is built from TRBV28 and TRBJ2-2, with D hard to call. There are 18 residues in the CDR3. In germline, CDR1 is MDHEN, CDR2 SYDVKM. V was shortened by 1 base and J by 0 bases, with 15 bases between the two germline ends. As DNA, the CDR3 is TGTGCCAGCAGTTTATACAGCCCCTTTATCGCGAACACCGGGGAGCTGTTTTTT. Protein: CASSLYSPFIANTGELFF. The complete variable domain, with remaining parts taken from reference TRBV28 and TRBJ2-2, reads DVKVTQSSRYLVKRTGEKVFLECVQDMDHENMFWYRQDPGLGLRLIYFSYDVKMKEKGDIPEGYSVSREKKERFSLILESASTNQTSMYLCASSLYSPFIANTGELFFGEGSRLTVL.

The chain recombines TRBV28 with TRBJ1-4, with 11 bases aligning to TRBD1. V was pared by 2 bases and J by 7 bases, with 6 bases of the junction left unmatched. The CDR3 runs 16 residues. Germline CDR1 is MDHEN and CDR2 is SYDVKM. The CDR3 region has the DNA TGTGCCAGCAGTTTACTCGGGACAGGGGGGTCTGAAAAACTGTTTTTT. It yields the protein CASSLLGTGGSEKLFF.

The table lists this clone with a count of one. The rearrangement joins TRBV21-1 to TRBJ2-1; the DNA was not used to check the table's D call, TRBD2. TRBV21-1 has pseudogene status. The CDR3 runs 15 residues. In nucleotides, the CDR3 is TGTGCCAGCAGCACTCGATTCCAGCGGGAGAACCTACAGTTCTTC. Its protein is CASSTRFQRENLQFF.

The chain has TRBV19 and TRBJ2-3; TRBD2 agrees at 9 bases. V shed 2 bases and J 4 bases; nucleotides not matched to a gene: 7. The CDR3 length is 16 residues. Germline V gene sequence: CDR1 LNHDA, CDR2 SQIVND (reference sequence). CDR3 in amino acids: CASSISASGMADTQYF. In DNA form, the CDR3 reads TGTGCCAGTAGTATATCGGCTAGCGGGATGGCAGATACGCAGTATTTT.